A selection of T cell receptor beta chains follows, all from one sample in a study of shared clonotypes between healthy human individuals. Sequencing was performed with immunoSEQ multiplex PCR; in TCRdb, only in-frame clones are kept and a portion is missing. Of 2 million to 2.5 million clones in the sample, 85% to 95% were seen once. Material: naive CD4+ T cells from PBMCs. All receptors come from a man between 18 and 29 years old in good health. Some clones in this sample may be carry-over from other donors' samples. Each CDR3 is given with its conserved first and last residue. Fields, in order: clone size, D gene, V gene, J gene, CDR3 protein, CDR3 DNA. A D gene is named only where the DNA matches it firmly. Clone size appears in some rows only: once, few, many, or a class for an expanded clone.

NA,NA,TRBV7-2,TRBJ2-7,CASSLLGTEQYF,TGTGCCAGCAGCTTACTCGGGACCGAGCAGTACTTC
NA,NA,TRBV19,TRBJ1-1,CASSTETVLNTEAFF,TGTGCCAGTAGTACCGAGACAGTTTTGAACACTGAAGCTTTCTTT
NA,NA,TRBV7-8,TRBJ2-5,CASSPGPAYETQYF,TGTGCCAGCAGCCCCGGACCCGCCTATGAGACCCAGTACTTC
once,NA,TRBV6-5,TRBJ1-4,CASSYSGQPMEKLFF,TGTGCCAGCAGTTACTCGGGTCAGCCAATGGAAAAACTGTTTTTT
few,NA,TRBV28,TRBJ1-4,CASSLWGEKLFF,TGTGCCAGCAGTTTATGGGGGGAAAAACTGTTTTTT
NA,NA,TRBV21-1,TRBJ1-3,CASSKGAGRGNTIYF,TGTGCCAGCAGCAAAGGGGCAGGGAGGGGAAACACCATATATTTT
NA,NA,TRBV5-1,TRBJ2-7,CASSLVAPYEQYF,TGCGCCAGCAGCTTGGTGGCGCCCTACGAGCAGTACTTC
NA,TRBD2,TRBV7-8,TRBJ2-5,CASSPGGLAGGQETQYF,TGTGCCAGCAGCCCGGGGGGACTAGCGGGAGGACAAGAGACCCAGTACTTC
NA,TRBD2,TRBV7-2,TRBJ2-5,CASSPTSGRAWETQYF,TGTGCCAGCAGCCCGACTAGCGGGAGGGCCTGGGAGACCCAGTACTTC
NA,TRBD2,TRBV19,TRBJ2-3,CASSKTSVYTDTQYF,TGTGCCAGTAGTAAGACTAGCGTCTACACAGATACGCAGTATTTT
once,NA,TRBV5-4,TRBJ2-5,CASSDRYQETQYF,TGTGCCAGCAGCGACAGGTACCAAGAGACCCAGTACTTC
few,NA,TRBV4-1,TRBJ2-2,CASSQDPGRQRSSAGELFF,TGCGCCAGCAGCCAAGATCCGGGGAGACAGAGGTCTTCGGCCGGGGAGCTGTTTTTT
NA,NA,TRBV28,TRBJ2-3,CASSFGQSTDTQYF,TGTGCCAGCAGTTTTGGACAAAGCACAGATACGCAGTATTTT
NA,TRBD1,TRBV30,TRBJ2-7,CAWSVPGRGTLYEQYF,TGTGCCTGGAGTGTACCGGGCAGGGGGACACTCTACGAGCAGTACTTC
NA,NA,TRBV5-6,TRBJ1-2,CASSLNRVTIYGYTF,TGTGCCAGCAGCCTAAACAGGGTCACTATCTATGGCTACACCTTC
NA,TRBD2,TRBV7-3,TRBJ2-7,CASSDQTSFPYEQYF,TGTGCCAGCAGCGATCAGACTAGCTTTCCTTACGAGCAGTACTTC
NA,NA,TRBV5-1,TRBJ2-7,CASSPPGSPYEQYF,TGCGCCAGCAGCCCACCCGGGTCCCCCTACGAGCAGTACTTC
NA,NA,TRBV29-1,TRBJ2-6,CSVEPSGANVLTF,TGCAGCGTTGAACCCTCTGGGGCCAACGTCCTGACTTTC
NA,TRBD2,TRBV4-3,TRBJ2-1,CASSQDPPRLAGDLYEQFF,TGCGCCAGCAGCCAAGATCCTCCCCGACTAGCGGGAGATTTATATGAGCAGTTCTTC
few,TRBD2,TRBV4-1,TRBJ2-1,CASSRTSGHNEQFF,TGCGCCAGCAGTCGGACTAGCGGTCACAATGAGCAGTTCTTC
NA,NA,TRBV28,TRBJ1-5,CASSLFRHF,TGTGCCAGCAGTTTATTTCGGCATTTT
NA,NA,TRBV10-2,TRBJ2-7,CASSPSLSGEQYF,TGCGCCAGCAGTCCATCGCTATCGGGGGAGCAGTACTTC
NA,TRBD2,TRBV5-1,TRBJ2-7,CASSSGLAGGPLYYEQYF,TGCGCCAGCAGCTCGGGACTAGCGGGAGGCCCCCTATATTACGAGCAGTACTTC
NA,TRBD2,TRBV18,TRBJ2-7,CASSPRAGGTYEQYF,TGTGCCAGCTCACCCCGGGCGGGAGGGACCTACGAGCAGTACTTC
NA,NA,TRBV7-9,TRBJ2-5,CASSFQGTPSFLYF,TGTGCCAGCAGCTTTCAGGGGACACCTAGTTTTTTGTACTTC
NA,NA,TRBV9,TRBJ2-1,CASSPRRLLYNEQFF,TGTGCCAGCAGCCCCCGGAGGCTACTCTACAATGAGCAGTTCTTC
NA,NA,TRBV12-1,TRBJ2-7,CASSLTPDAPYEQYF,TGTGCCAGCAGCTTGACCCCGGACGCCCCCTACGAGCAGTACTTC
NA,TRBD1,TRBV6-1,TRBJ1-5,CASRGGQIPNQPQHF,TGTGCCAGCAGGGGGGGACAGATACCCAATCAGCCCCAGCATTTT
NA,NA,TRBV7-8,TRBJ1-1,CASSFPGLNTEAFF,TGTGCCAGCAGCTTTCCGGGGCTGAACACTGAAGCTTTCTTT
NA,TRBD2,TRBV4-2,TRBJ2-1,CASSHPAGLVVADEQFF,TGTGCCAGCAGCCATCCAGCAGGACTAGTGGTGGCGGATGAGCAGTTCTTC
once,NA,TRBV5-1,TRBJ2-1,CASSLSPGNEQFF,TGCGCCAGCAGCTTGAGTCCGGGGAATGAGCAGTTCTTC
NA,TRBD1,TRBV7-9,TRBJ1-2,CASSLAGTGGLSGGYTF,TGTGCCAGCAGCTTAGCGGGGACAGGGGGCCTTAGCGGTGGCTACACCTTC
NA,NA,TRBV9,TRBJ2-4,CASSVETGKNIQYF,TGTGCCAGCAGCGTAGAAACAGGGAAAAACATTCAGTACTTC